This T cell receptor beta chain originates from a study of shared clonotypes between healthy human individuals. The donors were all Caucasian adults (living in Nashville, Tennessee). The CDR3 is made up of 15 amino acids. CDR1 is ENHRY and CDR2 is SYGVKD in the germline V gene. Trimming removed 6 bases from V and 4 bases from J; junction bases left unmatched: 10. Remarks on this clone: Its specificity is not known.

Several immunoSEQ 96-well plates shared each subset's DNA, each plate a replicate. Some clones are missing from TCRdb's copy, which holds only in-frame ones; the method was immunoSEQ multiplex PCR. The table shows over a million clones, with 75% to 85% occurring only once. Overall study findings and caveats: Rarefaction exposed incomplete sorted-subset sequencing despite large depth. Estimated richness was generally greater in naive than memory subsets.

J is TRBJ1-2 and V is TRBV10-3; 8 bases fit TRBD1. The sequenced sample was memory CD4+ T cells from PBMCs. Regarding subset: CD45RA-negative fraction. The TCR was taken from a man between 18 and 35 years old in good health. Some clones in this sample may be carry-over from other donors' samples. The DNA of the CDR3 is TGTGCCATCAGACTTAGGACAGGGCCGAGCTATGGCTACACCTTC. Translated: CAIRLRTGPSYGYTF.